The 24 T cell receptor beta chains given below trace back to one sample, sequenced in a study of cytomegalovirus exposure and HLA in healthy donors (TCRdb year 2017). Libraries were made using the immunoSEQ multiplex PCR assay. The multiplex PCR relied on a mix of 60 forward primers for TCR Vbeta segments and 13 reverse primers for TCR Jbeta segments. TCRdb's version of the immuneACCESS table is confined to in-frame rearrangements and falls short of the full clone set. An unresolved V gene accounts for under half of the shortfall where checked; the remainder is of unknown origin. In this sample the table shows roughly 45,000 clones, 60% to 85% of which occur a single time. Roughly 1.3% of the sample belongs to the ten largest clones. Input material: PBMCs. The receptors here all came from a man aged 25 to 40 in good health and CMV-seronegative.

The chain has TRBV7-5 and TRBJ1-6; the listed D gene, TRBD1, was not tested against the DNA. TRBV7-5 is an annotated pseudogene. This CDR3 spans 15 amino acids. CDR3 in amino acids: CVRSSKPGGSSPLHF. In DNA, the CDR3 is TGTGTCAGAAGCTCGAAACCAGGGGGTTCTTCACCCCTCCACTTT.

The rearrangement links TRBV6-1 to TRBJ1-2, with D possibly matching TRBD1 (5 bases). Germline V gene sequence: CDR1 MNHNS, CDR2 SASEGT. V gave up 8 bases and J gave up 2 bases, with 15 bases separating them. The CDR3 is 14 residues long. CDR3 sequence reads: CASFFPGGNYGYTF. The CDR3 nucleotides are TGTGCCAGCTTCTTTCCCGGGGGGAACTATGGCTACACCTTC.

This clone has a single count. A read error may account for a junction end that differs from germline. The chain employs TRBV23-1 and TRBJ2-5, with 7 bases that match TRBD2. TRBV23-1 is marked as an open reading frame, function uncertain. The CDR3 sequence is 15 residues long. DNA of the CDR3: TGCGCCAGCAGTCAATTTTCCGGGAGGCAAGAGATCCAGTACTTC. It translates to CASSQFSGRQEIQYF.

The DNA of the CDR3 is TGTGCCAGCACCCTTGGGGCCGGCCTCAATGAGCAGTTCTTC. This gives the protein CASTLGAGLNEQFF. This chain joins TRBV5-4 and TRBJ2-1, with D possibly being TRBD1 (5 bases). The CDR3 length is 14 residues. CDR1 and CDR2 (germline): SGHNT, YYREEE (reference sequence). The V end lost 6 bases, the J end lost 6 bases, and 16 bases lay between the germline ends.

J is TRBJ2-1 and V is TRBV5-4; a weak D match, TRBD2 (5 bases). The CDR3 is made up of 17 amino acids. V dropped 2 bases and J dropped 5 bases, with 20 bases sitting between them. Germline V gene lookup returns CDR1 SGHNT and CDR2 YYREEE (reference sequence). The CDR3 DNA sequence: TGTGCCAGCAGCTTTGAGATACGGCTGCGGGCCCACAATGAGCAGTTCTTC. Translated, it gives CASSFEIRLRAHNEQFF.

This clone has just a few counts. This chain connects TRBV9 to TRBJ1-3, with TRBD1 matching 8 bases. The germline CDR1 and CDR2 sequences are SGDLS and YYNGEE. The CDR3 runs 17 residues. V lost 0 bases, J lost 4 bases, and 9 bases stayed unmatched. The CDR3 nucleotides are TGTGCCAGCAGCGTAGCGACAGGACAGGGATTCGGAAACACCATATATTTT. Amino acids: CASSVATGQGFGNTIYF. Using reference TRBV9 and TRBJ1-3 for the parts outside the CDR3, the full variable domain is DSGVTQTPKHLITATGQRVTLRCSPRSGDLSVYWYQQSLDQGLQFLIQYYNGEERAKGNILERFSAQQFPDLHSELNLSSLELGDSALYFCASSVATGQGFGNTIYFGEGSWLTVV.

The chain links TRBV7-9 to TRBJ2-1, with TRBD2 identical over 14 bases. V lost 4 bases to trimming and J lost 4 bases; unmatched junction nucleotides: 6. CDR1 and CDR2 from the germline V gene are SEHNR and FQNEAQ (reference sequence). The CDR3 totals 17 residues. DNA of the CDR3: TGTGCCAGCAGCTCAATCCGGACTAGCGGGAGGTACAATGAGCAGTTCTTC. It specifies CASSSIRTSGRYNEQFF.

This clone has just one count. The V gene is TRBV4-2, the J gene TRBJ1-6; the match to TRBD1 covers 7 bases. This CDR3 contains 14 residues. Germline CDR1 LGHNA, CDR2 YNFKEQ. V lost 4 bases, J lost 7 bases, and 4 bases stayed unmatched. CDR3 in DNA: TGTGCCAGCAGCCGAGACAGGGTAAATTCACCCCTCCACTTT. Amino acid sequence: CASSRDRVNSPLHF.

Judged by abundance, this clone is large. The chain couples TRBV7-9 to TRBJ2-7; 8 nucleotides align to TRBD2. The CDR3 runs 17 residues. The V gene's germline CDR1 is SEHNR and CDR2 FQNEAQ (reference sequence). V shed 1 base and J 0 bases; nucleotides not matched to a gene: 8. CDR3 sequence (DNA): TGTGCCAGCAGCTTAGGGGCTAGCGGGTGGAGCTCCTACGAGCAGTACTTC. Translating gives CASSLGASGWSSYEQYF. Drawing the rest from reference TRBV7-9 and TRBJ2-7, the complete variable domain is DTGVSQNPRHKITKRGQNVTFRCDPISEHNRLYWYRQTLGQGPEFLTYFQNEAQLEKSRLLSDRFSAERPKGSFSTLEIQRTEQGDSAMYLCASSLGASGWSSYEQYFGPGTRLTVT.

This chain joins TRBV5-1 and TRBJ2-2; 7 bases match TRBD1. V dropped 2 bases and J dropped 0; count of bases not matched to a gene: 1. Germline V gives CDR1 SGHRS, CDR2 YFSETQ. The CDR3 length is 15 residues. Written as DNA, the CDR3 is TGCGCCAGCAGCTTTGGGACAGCGAACACCGGGGAGCTGTTTTTT. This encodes CASSFGTANTGELFF.

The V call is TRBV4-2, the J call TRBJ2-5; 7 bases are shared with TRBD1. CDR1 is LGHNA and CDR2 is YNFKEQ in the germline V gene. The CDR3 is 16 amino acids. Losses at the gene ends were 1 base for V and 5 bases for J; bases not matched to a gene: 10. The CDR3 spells CASSQGGQDPRETQYF. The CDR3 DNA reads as TGTGCCAGCAGCCAAGGCGGACAGGACCCACGGGAGACCCAGTACTTC.

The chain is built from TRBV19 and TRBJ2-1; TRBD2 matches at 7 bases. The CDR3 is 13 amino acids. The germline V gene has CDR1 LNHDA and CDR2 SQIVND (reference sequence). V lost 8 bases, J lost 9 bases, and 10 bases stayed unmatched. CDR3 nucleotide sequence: TGTGCCAGTGGCGCTAGCGGATTAGGTGAGCAGTTCTTC. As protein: CASGASGLGEQFF.

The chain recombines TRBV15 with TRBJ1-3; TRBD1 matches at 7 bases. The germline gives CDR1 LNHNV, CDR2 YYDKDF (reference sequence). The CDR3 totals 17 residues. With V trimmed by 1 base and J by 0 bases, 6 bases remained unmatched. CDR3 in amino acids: CATSRGTWTGSGNTIYF. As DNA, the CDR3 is TGTGCCACCAGCAGAGGTACTTGGACAGGCTCTGGAAACACCATATATTTT.

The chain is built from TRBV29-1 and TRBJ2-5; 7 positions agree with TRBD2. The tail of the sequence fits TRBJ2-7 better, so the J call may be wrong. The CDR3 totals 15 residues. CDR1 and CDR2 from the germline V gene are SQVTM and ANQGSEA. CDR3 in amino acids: CSVEDPGGGAYEQYF. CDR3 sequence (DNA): TGCAGCGTTGAAGATCCGGGGGGTGGGGCCTACGAGCAGTACTTC.

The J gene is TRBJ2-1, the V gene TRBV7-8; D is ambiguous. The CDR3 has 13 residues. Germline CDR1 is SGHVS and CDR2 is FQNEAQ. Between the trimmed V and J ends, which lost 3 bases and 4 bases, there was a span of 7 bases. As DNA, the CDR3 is TGTGCCAGCAGCTTCGACAAGTACAATGAGCAGTTCTTC. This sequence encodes CASSFDKYNEQFF.

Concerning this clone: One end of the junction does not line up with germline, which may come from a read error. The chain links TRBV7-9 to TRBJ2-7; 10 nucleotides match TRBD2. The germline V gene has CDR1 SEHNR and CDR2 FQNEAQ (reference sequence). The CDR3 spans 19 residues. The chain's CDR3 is CSSSQGLAELRNLKYEQYF. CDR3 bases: TGTTCCAGCAGCCAAGGACTAGCGGAGCTCCGGAATCTAAAGTACGAGCAGTACTTC.

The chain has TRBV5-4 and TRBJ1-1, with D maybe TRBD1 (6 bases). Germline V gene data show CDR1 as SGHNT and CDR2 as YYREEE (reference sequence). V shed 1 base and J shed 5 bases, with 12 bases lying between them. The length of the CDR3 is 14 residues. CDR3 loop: CASSLPTGRTEAFF. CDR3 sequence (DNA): TGTGCCAGCAGCTTGCCGACAGGCAGGACTGAAGCTTTCTTT.

For the CDR3, the DNA is TGCAGCGTTGAACCGGGACTAGCGGGCGGCGAGCAGTACTTC. Translation: CSVEPGLAGGEQYF. The genes are TRBV29-1 and TRBJ2-7, with 12 bases that match TRBD2. CDR3 length: 14 amino acids. CDR1 is SQVTM, CDR2 ANQGSEA, per germline. V was pared by 2 bases and J by 6 bases, with 5 bases of the junction left unmatched.

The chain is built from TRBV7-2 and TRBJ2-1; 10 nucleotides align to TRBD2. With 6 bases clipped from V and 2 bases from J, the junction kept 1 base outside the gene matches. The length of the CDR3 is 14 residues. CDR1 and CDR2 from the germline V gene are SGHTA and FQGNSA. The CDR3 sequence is CASRAGGAYNEQFF. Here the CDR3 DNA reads TGTGCCAGCAGAGCGGGAGGGGCCTACAATGAGCAGTTCTTC.

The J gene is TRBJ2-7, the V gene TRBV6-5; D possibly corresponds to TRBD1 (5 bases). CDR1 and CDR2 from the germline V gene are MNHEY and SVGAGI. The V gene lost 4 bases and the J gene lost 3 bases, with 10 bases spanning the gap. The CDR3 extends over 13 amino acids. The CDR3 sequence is CASSLTQGYEQYF. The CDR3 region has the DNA TGTGCCAGCAGTTTGACCCAGGGCTACGAGCAGTACTTC.

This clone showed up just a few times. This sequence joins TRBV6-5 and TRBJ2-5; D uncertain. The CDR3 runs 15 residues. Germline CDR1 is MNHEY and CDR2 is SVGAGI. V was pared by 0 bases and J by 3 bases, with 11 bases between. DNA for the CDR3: TGTGCCAGCAGTTACTCAGCACAGTCAAAAGAGACCCAGTACTTC. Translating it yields CASSYSAQSKETQYF.

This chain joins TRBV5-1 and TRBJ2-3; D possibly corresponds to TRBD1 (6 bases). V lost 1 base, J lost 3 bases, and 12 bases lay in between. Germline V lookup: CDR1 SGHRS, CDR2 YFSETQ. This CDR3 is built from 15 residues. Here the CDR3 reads CASSLFVQGTDTQYF. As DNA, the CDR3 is TGCGCCAGCAGCTTGTTTGTACAGGGAACAGATACGCAGTATTTT.

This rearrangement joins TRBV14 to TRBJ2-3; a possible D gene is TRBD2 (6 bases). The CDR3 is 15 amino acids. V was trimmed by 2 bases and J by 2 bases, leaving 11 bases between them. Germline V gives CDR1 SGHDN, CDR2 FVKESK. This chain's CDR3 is CASSQTSTFTDTQYF. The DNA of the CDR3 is TGTGCCAGCAGCCAAACTAGCACTTTCACAGATACGCAGTATTTT. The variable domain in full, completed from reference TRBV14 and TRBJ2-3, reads EAGVTQFPSHSVIEKGQTVTLRCDPISGHDNLYWYRRVMGKEIKFLLHFVKESKQDESGMPNNRFLAERTGGTYSTLKVQPAELEDSGVYFCASSQTSTFTDTQYFGPGTRLTVL.

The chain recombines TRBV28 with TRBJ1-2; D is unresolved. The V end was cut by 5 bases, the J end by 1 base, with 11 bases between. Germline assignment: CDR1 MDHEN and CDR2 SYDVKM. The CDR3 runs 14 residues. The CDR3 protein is CASSGGLVNYGYTF. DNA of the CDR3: TGTGCCAGCAGTGGAGGGTTGGTTAACTATGGCTACACCTTC.